The 30 T cell receptor beta chains below were found in one sample sequenced in a study of blood T cell repertoires in COVID-19. The protocol was immunoSEQ multiplex PCR, while the TCRdb copy is restricted to in-frame clones and leaves out a portion. The repertoire has roughly 200,000 clones, 70% to 85% of them found once; the top ten carry more than 4.5%. Sequences were obtained from PBMCs or T cells enriched from blood (not recorded which). These receptors were collected from a woman in her fifties or sixties with acute COVID-19.

There are a few counts of this clone. V gene TRBV9 combines with J gene TRBJ2-4, with 7 nucleotides matching TRBD1. The germline CDR1 and CDR2 sequences are SGDLS and YYNGEE. There are 14 residues in the CDR3. The V gene end was trimmed by 4 bases and the J gene end by 2 bases; junction bases not matched to a gene: 3. The CDR3 spells CASSLGQSKNIQYF. CDR3 coding DNA: TGTGCCAGCAGCTTGGGACAGTCCAAAAACATTCAGTACTTC.

The chain recombines TRBV21-1 with TRBJ1-2; the table's TRBD1 call for D was not verified on the DNA. TRBV21-1 is a pseudogene. This CDR3 spans 11 amino acids. The DNA for the CDR3 is TGTGCCAGCAGCCAGGGGTACGGCTACACCTTC. This encodes CASSQGYGYTF.

This clone was seen only a few times. V and J are TRBV10-3 and TRBJ1-4; D is ambiguous. Looked up from germline, CDR1 is ENHRY and CDR2 is SYGVKD. Between the trimmed V and J ends, which lost 3 bases and 0 bases, there was a span of 8 bases. CDR3 size: 15 residues. The CDR3 here is CAISDSGATNEKLFF. In DNA, the CDR3 is TGTGCCATCAGTGATTCTGGAGCAACTAATGAAAAACTGTTTTTT.

The chain carries TRBV10-3 and TRBJ1-2; 8 positions agree with TRBD1. Germline values: CDR1 ENHRY, CDR2 SYGVKD. The CDR3 has 14 amino acids. The V and J ends lost 11 bases and 6 bases, in that order; junction bases with no gene match: 14. The CDR3 DNA reads as TGTGCCCTTTCTCCGACAGGGGTCGAGGATGGCTACACCTTC. It yields the protein CALSPTGVEDGYTF.

The chain is built from TRBV7-2 and TRBJ1-2; D might be TRBD1 (6 bases). Deletions cut 7 bases from V and 8 bases from J, with 17 bases between. Germline V gene data show CDR1 as SGHTA and CDR2 as FQGNSA. The CDR3 has 13 amino acids. The CDR3 coding sequence is TGTGCCAGCACCAAGGACAGATGGGAGGGCTACACCTTC. Its protein is CASTKDRWEGYTF.

This clone was counted once. The chain employs TRBV7-9 and TRBJ2-3; maybe TRBD2 (6 bases). This CDR3 contains 15 residues. V dropped 2 bases and J dropped 0 bases, with 9 bases sitting between them. CDR1 SEHNR and CDR2 FQNEAQ come from the germline V gene (reference sequence). CDR3 residues: CASSLMSGSTDTQYF. CDR3 nucleotide sequence: TGTGCCAGCAGCTTAATGAGCGGGAGCACAGATACGCAGTATTTT.

The J gene is TRBJ2-1, the V gene TRBV5-6; D is perhaps TRBD2 (5 bases). V was pared by 4 bases and J by 9 bases, with 17 bases between. The CDR3 spans 14 residues. Germline CDR1 is SGHDT and CDR2 is YYEEEE. The CDR3 DNA reads as TGTGCCAGCAGCCCCCCGGGGAGTTGGAGTGAGCAGTTCTTC. Amino acids: CASSPPGSWSEQFF.

The chain is built from TRBV18 and TRBJ1-1; 7 bases agree with TRBD1. The CDR3 spans 15 residues. Germline CDR1 reads KGHSH; CDR2 reads LQKENI. V lost 8 bases to trimming and J lost 4 bases; unmatched junction nucleotides: 13. The CDR3, as DNA: TGTGCCAGCCCCATCGCCGACAGGGTTGGCACTGAAGCTTTCTTT. Translation: CASPIADRVGTEAFF. Based on the CDR3 plus reference TRBV18 and TRBJ1-1, the full variable domain is NAGVMQNPRHLVRRRGQEARLRCSPMKGHSHVYWYRQLPEEGLKFMVYLQKENIIDESGMPKERFSAEFPKEGPSILRIQQVVRGDSAAYFCASPIADRVGTEAFFGQGTRLTVV.

The chain couples TRBV5-1 to TRBJ1-2; 10 positions agree with TRBD1. This CDR3 has 17 residues. Per the germline V gene, CDR1 is SGHRS and CDR2 is YFSETQ. V shed 4 bases and J 4 bases; nucleotides not matched to a gene: 13. CDR3 loop: CASSPGQGFNLRYGYTF. CDR3 DNA: TGCGCCAGCAGCCCGGGACAGGGGTTTAATTTGCGCTATGGCTACACCTTC.

The gene calls are TRBV7-2 and TRBJ1-2, with 10 bases identical to TRBD1. CDR3 length: 15 residues. Germline trimming cut 5 bases from V and 7 bases from J; bases unmatched to any gene: 10. From germline, CDR1 is SGHTA and CDR2 FQGNSA. This CDR3 is CASSLRDRGTGGYTF. In DNA, the CDR3 is TGTGCCAGCAGCCTCCGGGACAGGGGAACGGGTGGCTACACCTTC.

The chain uses TRBV27 and TRBJ2-7; D is undetermined. The V gene lost 5 bases and the J gene lost 4 bases, with 18 bases spanning the gap. The CDR3 runs to 15 residues. Germline V gene lookup returns CDR1 MNHEY and CDR2 SMNVEV (reference sequence). CDR3 in DNA: TGTGCCAGCAGTACACTAACCGGGTTCCCATACGAGCAGTACTTC. Translation: CASSTLTGFPYEQYF.

The V call is TRBV5-1, the J call TRBJ1-1; TRBD1 aligns across 8 bases. V gave up 3 bases and J gave up 4 bases; unmatched junction bases: 2. The germline V gene has CDR1 SGHRS and CDR2 YFSETQ. This CDR3 comprises 13 residues. This CDR3 reads CASSYGQGTEAFF. CDR3 DNA: TGCGCCAGCAGCTATGGACAGGGCACTGAAGCTTTCTTT.

The chain is built from TRBV18 and TRBJ2-1; 14 nucleotides align to TRBD2. Germline V lookup: CDR1 KGHSH, CDR2 LQKENI. The CDR3 runs 16 residues. Unmatched junction bases numbered 4, after V lost 6 bases and J lost 3 bases. The DNA for the CDR3 is TGTGCCAGCTCCCCCGGGACTAGCGGGAGCTACAATGAGCAGTTCTTC. Encoded protein: CASSPGTSGSYNEQFF. The full variable domain, rest sourced from reference TRBV18 and TRBJ2-1, is NAGVMQNPRHLVRRRGQEARLRCSPMKGHSHVYWYRQLPEEGLKFMVYLQKENIIDESGMPKERFSAEFPKEGPSILRIQQVVRGDSAAYFCASSPGTSGSYNEQFFGPGTRLTVL.

The chain links TRBV25-1 to TRBJ2-5, with a possible D match to TRBD2 (6 bases). Germline CDR1 reads MGHDK; CDR2 reads SYGVNS. CDR3 length: 11 amino acids. Between the trimmed V and J ends, which lost 7 bases and 7 bases, there was a span of 10 bases. DNA of the CDR3: TGTGCCAGCAAAATGGGGGGGACCCAGTACTTC. Protein product: CASKMGGTQYF.

This chain uses TRBV2 with TRBJ1-1; 7 bases map to TRBD1. The CDR3 sequence is 13 residues long. The trim removed 8 bases at V and 11 bases at J, leaving 14 bases unmatched. Germline V gene data show CDR1 as SNHLY and CDR2 as FYNNEI. The CDR3 is CASGRTGSKKAFF. CDR3 nucleotides: TGTGCCAGCGGAAGGACAGGCTCCAAGAAGGCTTTCTTT.

This clone was observed a single time. This rearrangement joins TRBV7-9 to TRBJ2-7; possibly TRBD1 for D (5 bases). The CDR3 contains 14 residues. Trimming removed 3 bases from V and 2 bases from J, with 11 bases in between. CDR1 and CDR2 (germline): SEHNR, FQNEAQ (reference sequence). CDR3 in amino acids: CASSFQGSTYEQYF. CDR3 sequence (DNA): TGTGCCAGCAGCTTCCAGGGCTCGACCTACGAGCAGTACTTC.

The chain is built from TRBV5-6 and TRBJ2-3; 11 bases match TRBD2. V trimming: 4 bases; J trimming: 4 bases; junction bases outside the gene matches: 5. Germline V CDR1 and CDR2: SGHDT, YYEEEE. The CDR3 is made up of 15 amino acids. The CDR3 bases are TGTGCCAGCAGCAGACTAGCGGGGTGGGCAGATACGCAGTATTTT. Amino acid sequence: CASSRLAGWADTQYF.

This chain uses TRBV7-8 with TRBJ2-5; possible D gene TRBD2, 6 bases. V was cut by 5 bases and J by 4 bases, with 17 bases left in between. Germline assignment: CDR1 SGHVS and CDR2 FQNEAQ. The CDR3 is 15 amino acids. The CDR3 sequence: CASSTRDSPAETQYF. CDR3 DNA sequence: TGTGCCAGCAGCACCCGGGACTCCCCAGCAGAGACCCAGTACTTC.

This clone has only one observation. The V and J genes are TRBV2 and TRBJ2-1; TRBD2 might be the D (5 bases). CDR1 and CDR2 (germline): SNHLY, FYNNEI. CDR3 size: 16 residues. Trimming cost V 7 bases and J 8 bases, with 24 bases left between them. CDR3 sequence reads: CASKGSIGGEFDEQFF. The CDR3 DNA reads TGTGCCAGCAAAGGGTCCATAGGTGGGGAGTTCGATGAGCAGTTCTTC.

The chain employs TRBV5-1 and TRBJ2-2; 11 bases are shared with TRBD2. Germline CDR1 and CDR2: SGHRS and YFSETQ. V lost 4 bases and J lost 7; bases outside the gene matches: 9. There are 16 residues in the CDR3. CDR3 loop: CASSRGTSGGDGELFF. The CDR3 nucleotides read TGCGCCAGCAGCAGGGGGACTAGCGGAGGGGACGGGGAGCTGTTTTTT.

CDR3 bases: TGCGCCAGCAGGTCGACTAGCGGGAGCGGAAATGAGCAGTTCTTC. It is translated as CASRSTSGSGNEQFF. The rearrangement links TRBV4-1 to TRBJ2-1; TRBD2 matches 12 bases. Trimming took 6 bases from V and 7 from J; bases not matched to a gene: 7. CDR3 length equals 15 residues. Germline CDR1 and CDR2: MGHRA and YSYEKL.

The gene calls are TRBV11-3 and TRBJ2-5; D not certain. CDR1 SGHNT and CDR2 YENEEA come from the germline V gene. V dropped 5 bases and J dropped 0 bases, with 7 bases sitting between them. This CDR3 has 13 residues. CDR3 sequence: CASSLSHQETQYF. CDR3 sequence (DNA): TGTGCCAGCAGCCTAAGTCACCAAGAGACCCAGTACTTC.

CDR3 coding DNA: TGCGCCAGCGGAGAGGCTAGCGGCCACACCGGGGAGCTGTTTTTT. Amino acids: CASGEASGHTGELFF. This rearrangement joins TRBV10-1 to TRBJ2-2; 7 bases are a match to TRBD2. The V and J ends lost 8 bases and 3 bases, in that order; junction bases with no gene match: 9. The CDR3 loop spans 15 amino acids. CDR1 and CDR2 (germline): WNHNN, SYGVQD (reference sequence).

V is TRBV28 and J is TRBJ1-1; TRBD1 might be the D (5 bases). The CDR3 loop spans 19 amino acids. The germline gives CDR1 MDHEN, CDR2 SYDVKM. V was pared by 2 bases and J by 0 bases, with 22 bases between. CDR3 residues: CASSLLLLRGRYMNTEAFF. The CDR3 nucleotides read TGTGCCAGCAGTTTACTTCTTCTCCGGGGGAGATACATGAACACTGAAGCTTTCTTT.

The chain links TRBV15 to TRBJ1-1; no reliable D call. The germline V and J ends were trimmed by 3 bases and 1 base, with 6 bases remaining between them. The CDR3 sequence is 13 residues long. The germline gives CDR1 LNHNV, CDR2 YYDKDF (reference sequence). The chain's CDR3 is CATSSQKNTEAFF. DNA of the CDR3: TGTGCCACCAGCAGCCAGAAGAACACTGAAGCTTTCTTT.

The count of this clone is one. The V call is TRBV5-6, the J call TRBJ1-6, with D tentatively TRBD1 (6 bases). V was cut by 4 bases and J by 9 bases, with 11 bases left in between. The CDR3 runs to 13 residues. The germline gives CDR1 SGHDT, CDR2 YYEEEE. The CDR3 sequence is CASSPGQFSPLHF. The CDR3 DNA is TGTGCCAGCAGCCCCGGACAGTTTTCACCCCTCCACTTT.

V gene TRBV11-2 combines with J gene TRBJ2-3, with D possibly TRBD2 on 5 matching bases. The CDR3 is 16 residues long. With 5 bases removed from V and 2 bases from J, the gap between germline ends came to 17 bases. Looked up from germline, CDR1 is SGHAT and CDR2 is FQNNGV. The CDR3 bases are TGTGCCAGCAGCCCCCGAGGGCAGATACTCACAGATACGCAGTATTTT. It codes for CASSPRGQILTDTQYF.

This clone was observed once. The genes are TRBV6-5 and TRBJ2-3; D gene ambiguous. The length of the CDR3 is 15 residues. Germline V gene sequence: CDR1 MNHEY, CDR2 SVGAGI. V was shortened by 0 bases and J by 2 bases, with 9 bases between the two germline ends. CDR3 nucleotide sequence: TGTGCCAGCAGTTACTCGGTGCAGATCACAGATACGCAGTATTTT. This sequence encodes CASSYSVQITDTQYF.

The genes are TRBV9 and TRBJ1-2, with 7 nucleotides matching TRBD1. The CDR3 runs 15 residues. Unmatched junction bases numbered 5, after V lost 0 bases and J lost 3 bases. Germline V gives CDR1 SGDLS, CDR2 YYNGEE. The CDR3 loop reads CASSVADRVDYGYTF. The CDR3 DNA reads TGTGCCAGCAGCGTAGCTGACAGGGTAGACTATGGCTACACCTTC.

The chain recombines TRBV13 with TRBJ2-1, with 9 nucleotides matching TRBD2. The J segment lost 16 bases and the V segment lost 5 bases, leaving 36 bases of the junction unmatched. Germline CDR1 PRHDT, CDR2 FYEKMQ (reference sequence). The length of the CDR3 is 21 residues. CDR3 residues: CASSAARGGRLAGFEAWGRFF. CDR3 sequence (DNA): TGTGCCAGCAGCGCAGCCAGAGGAGGGAGGCTAGCGGGATTTGAAGCGTGGGGACGTTTCTTC.